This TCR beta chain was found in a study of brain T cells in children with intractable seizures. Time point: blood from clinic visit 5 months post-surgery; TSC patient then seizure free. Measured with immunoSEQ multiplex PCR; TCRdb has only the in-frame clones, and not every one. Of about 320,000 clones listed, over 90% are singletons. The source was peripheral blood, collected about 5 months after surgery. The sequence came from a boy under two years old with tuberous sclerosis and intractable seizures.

CDR3 bases: TGTGCCAGCAGCCAAGTTGGAGGCCAAGACATCTACAATGAGCAGTTCTTC. The encoded protein is CASSQVGGQDIYNEQFF. V usage is TRBV4-2 and J usage is TRBJ2-1, with a possible D match to TRBD2 (5 bases). Germline V gene sequence: CDR1 LGHNA, CDR2 YNFKEQ. CDR3 length: 17 amino acids. The ends were cut back, 1 base at V and 3 bases at J, with 16 bases in the middle.